This T cell receptor beta chain stems from a study of graft-versus-host responses after intestinal transplantation. Across the whole study: Tacrolimus plus steroids were given to all recipients for roughly three years, preceded by anti-thymocyte globulin induction.

This clone appeared once. Its antigen is as yet unknown. Method: immunoSEQ multiplex PCR; TCRdb's copy keeps in-frame clones and lacks some. The sample lists around 29,000 clones, about 85% occurring once. The V and J ends lost 9 bases and 0 bases respectively, with 15 bases between them. Per germline, CDR1 LNHDA and CDR2 SQIVND (reference sequence). This CDR3 has 14 amino acids. Study-level findings and limits: There was an association between peak levels of circulating GvH clones and early post-transplant HvG declines. GvH clones were found in recipient marrow; some appeared first in ileum or blood.

The TCR sequence derives from a human patient who received an intestinal transplant, so some T cells may come from the graft donor. The source material was PBMCs, sampled 450 to 460 days after intestinal transplantation. The chain combines TRBV19 with TRBJ2-7, with D unclear. The CDR3 DNA sequence: TGTGCCAGCACCCCAGGCGGATCCTCCTACGAGCAGTACTTC. It translates to CASTPGGSSYEQYF.